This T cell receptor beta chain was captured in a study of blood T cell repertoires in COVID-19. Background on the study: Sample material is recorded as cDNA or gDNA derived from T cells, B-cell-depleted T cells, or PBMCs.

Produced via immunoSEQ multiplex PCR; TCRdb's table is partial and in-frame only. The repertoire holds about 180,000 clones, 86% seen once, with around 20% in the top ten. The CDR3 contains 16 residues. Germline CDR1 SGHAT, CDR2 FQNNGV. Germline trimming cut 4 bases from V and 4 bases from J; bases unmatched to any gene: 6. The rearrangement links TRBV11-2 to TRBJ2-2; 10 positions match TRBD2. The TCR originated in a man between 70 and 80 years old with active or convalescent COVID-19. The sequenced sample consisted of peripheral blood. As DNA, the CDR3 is TGTGCCAGCAGCTCCAGACTAGCGGGCCCCACCGGGGAGCTGTTTTTT. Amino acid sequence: CASSSRLAGPTGELFF.